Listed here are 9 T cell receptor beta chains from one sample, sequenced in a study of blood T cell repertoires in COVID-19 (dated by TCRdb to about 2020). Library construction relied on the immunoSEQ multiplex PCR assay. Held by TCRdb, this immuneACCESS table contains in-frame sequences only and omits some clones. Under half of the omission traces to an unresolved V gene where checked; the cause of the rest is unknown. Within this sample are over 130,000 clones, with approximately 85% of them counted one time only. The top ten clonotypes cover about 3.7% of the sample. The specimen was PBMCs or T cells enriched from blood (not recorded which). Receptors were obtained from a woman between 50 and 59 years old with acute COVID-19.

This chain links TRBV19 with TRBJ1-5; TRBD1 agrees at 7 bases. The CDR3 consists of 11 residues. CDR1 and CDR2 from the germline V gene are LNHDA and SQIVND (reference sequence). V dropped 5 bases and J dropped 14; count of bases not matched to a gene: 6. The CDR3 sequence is CASSFLDREHF. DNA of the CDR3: TGTGCCAGTAGTTTCCTAGACAGGGAGCATTTT. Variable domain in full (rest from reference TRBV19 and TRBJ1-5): DGGITQSPKYLFRKEGQNVTLSCEQNLNHDAMYWYRQDPGQGLRLIYYSQIVNDFQKGDIAEGYSVSREKKESFPLTVTSAQKNPTAFYLCASSFLDREHFGDGTRLSIL.

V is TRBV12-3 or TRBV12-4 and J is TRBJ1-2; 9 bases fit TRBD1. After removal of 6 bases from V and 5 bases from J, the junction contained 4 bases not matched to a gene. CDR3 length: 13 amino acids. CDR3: CASRGTGKYGYTF. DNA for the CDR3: TGTGCCAGCAGGGGGACAGGGAAGTATGGCTACACCTTC.

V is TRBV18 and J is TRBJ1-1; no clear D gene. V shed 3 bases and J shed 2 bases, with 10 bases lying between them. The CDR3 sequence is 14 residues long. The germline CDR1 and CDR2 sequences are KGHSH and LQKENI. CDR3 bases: TGTGCCAGCTCACCCCAACCCAGAAACACTGAAGCTTTCTTT. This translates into CASSPQPRNTEAFF.

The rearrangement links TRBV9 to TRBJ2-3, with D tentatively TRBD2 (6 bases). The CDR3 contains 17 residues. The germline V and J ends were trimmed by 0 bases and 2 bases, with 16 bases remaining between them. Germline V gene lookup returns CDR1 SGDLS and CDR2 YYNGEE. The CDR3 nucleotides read TGTGCCAGCAGCGTAGCCTACGGGAGAGGGTACACAGATACGCAGTATTTT. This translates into CASSVAYGRGYTDTQYF. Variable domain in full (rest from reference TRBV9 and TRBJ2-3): DSGVTQTPKHLITATGQRVTLRCSPRSGDLSVYWYQQSLDQGLQFLIQYYNGEERAKGNILERFSAQQFPDLHSELNLSSLELGDSALYFCASSVAYGRGYTDTQYFGPGTRLTVL.

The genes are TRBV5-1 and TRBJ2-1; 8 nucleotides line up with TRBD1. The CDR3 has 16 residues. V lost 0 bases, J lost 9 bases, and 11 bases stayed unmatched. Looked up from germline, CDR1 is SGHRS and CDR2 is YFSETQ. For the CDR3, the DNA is TGCGCCAGCAGCTTGGCGGGGACAGGCCCCCGGGGTGAGCAGTTCTTC. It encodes CASSLAGTGPRGEQFF.

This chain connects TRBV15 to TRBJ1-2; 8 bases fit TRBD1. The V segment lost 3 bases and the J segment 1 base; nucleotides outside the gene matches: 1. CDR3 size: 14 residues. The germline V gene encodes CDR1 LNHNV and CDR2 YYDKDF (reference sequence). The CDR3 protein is CATSRDRVNYGYTF. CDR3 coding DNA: TGTGCCACCAGCAGGGACAGGGTTAACTATGGCTACACCTTC.

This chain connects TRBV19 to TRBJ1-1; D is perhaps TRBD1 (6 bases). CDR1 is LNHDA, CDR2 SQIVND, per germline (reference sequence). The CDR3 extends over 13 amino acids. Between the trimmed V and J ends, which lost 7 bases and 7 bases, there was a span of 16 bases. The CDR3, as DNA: TGTGCCAGTATTCAACAGGGTGGGTTTGAAGCTTTCTTT. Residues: CASIQQGGFEAFF.

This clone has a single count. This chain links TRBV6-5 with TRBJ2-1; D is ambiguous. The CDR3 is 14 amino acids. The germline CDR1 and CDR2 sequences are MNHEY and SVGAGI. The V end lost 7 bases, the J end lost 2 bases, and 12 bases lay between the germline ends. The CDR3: CASISQNPYNEQFF. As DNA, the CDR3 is TGTGCCAGCATAAGCCAAAACCCCTACAATGAGCAGTTCTTC.

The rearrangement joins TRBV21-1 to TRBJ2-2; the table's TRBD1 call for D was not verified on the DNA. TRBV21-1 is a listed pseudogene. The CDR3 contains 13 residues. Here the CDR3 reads CASSKEGPGELFF. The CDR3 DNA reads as TGTGCCAGCAGCAAAGAGGGGCCCGGGGAGCTGTTTTTT.